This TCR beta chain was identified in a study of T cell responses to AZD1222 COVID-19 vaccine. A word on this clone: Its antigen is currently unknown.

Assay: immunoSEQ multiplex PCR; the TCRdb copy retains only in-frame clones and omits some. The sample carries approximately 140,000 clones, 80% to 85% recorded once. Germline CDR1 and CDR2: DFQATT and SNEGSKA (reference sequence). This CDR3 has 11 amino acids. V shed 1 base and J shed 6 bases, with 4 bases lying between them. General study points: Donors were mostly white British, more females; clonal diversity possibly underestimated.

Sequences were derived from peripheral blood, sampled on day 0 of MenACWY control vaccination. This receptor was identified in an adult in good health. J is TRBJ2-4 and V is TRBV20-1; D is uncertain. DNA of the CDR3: TGCAGTGCTAGAGGAGCAAACATTCAGTACTTC. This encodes CSARGANIQYF.